This T cell receptor beta chain was retrieved from a study of T cell responses to AZD1222 COVID-19 vaccine. Researchers grouped second doses given at about 4 or about 12 weeks into one pool. This clone was seen just once. Its target is unknown. Notes on the study in general: Nearly half of unique spike-specific TCRs reportedly avoided B.1.351 and B.1.1.7 mutated regions. Donors were mostly white British, more females; clonal diversity possibly underestimated. Two doses of AZD1222 preceded a rise in Spike-specific TCR breadth and depth.

Profiled with immunoSEQ multiplex PCR; TCRdb holds only in-frame clones, not every one. The data show about 88,000 clones, around 90% seen once. CDR1 is LNHDA, CDR2 SQIVND, per germline (reference sequence). V was clipped by 5 bases and J by 6 bases, with 11 bases between them. The length of the CDR3 is 13 residues. The TCR originated in an adult who received the AZD1222 COVID-19 vaccine. This chain joins TRBV19 and TRBJ1-5; D not certain. The material was peripheral blood, obtained 28 days after the second AZD1222 dose. CDR3 residues: CASSAAIGQPQHF. Written as DNA, the CDR3 is TGTGCCAGTAGTGCGGCTATCGGTCAGCCCCAGCATTTT.